This record concerns one TCR beta chain sequence. What it binds is unknown. Primers for the PCR totalled 60 Vbeta and 13 Jbeta. In the authors' workflow: As a later analysis found, there were approximately 80 million unique TCR beta chains, of which roughly 11 million were shared. The assay was immunoSEQ multiplex PCR, and TCRdb's table has in-frame clones only and misses some. V and J calls and clone size are as listed in that table; D and trimming were resolved from the DNA. The sample lists 140,000 to 150,000 clones, more than 75% occurring once. These data are taken from a study of cytomegalovirus exposure and HLA in healthy donors. At the level of the study: Falling in the Caucasian-associated ancestry cluster were approximately 84% of 350 to 400 genotyped donors.

Looked up from germline, CDR1 is LNHDA and CDR2 is SQIVND (reference sequence). This CDR3 contains 15 residues. V lost 5 bases and J 4 bases, leaving 17 bases between the germline ends. Broader study findings: A prior analysis recorded that most TCR beta V segments were productive about 90% or about 30% of the time. Reportedly, a later analysis found an Asian-associated ancestry cluster had fewer N-insertions than the roughly 700-donor mean.

The chain has TRBV19 and TRBJ1-2; no clear D gene. Sequencing input: PBMCs. This TCR came from a female donor in good health and CMV-seronegative. CDR3 region: CASSRAGWPLYGYTF. CDR3 DNA sequence: TGTGCCAGTAGTCGCGCGGGATGGCCCCTCTATGGCTACACCTTC.